The present TCR beta chain was sequenced within a study of T cell changes during pregnancy in multiple sclerosis. Repertoires were generated with immunoSEQ multiplex PCR, while TCRdb's copy carries only in-frame clones and drops some. Of about 51,000 clones listed, approximately 93% were seen once; the top ten hold 1.5% to 2%. The CDR3 extends over 10 amino acids. Trimming took 4 bases from V and 10 from J, leaving 8 bases between them. Per germline, CDR1 SQVTM and CDR2 ANQGSEA. The sample here was peripheral blood, taken in the second trimester of pregnancy. The chain has TRBV29-1 and TRBJ2-1; D is ambiguous. The receptor comes from a female donor with multiple sclerosis, enrolled in a pregnancy study. The CDR3 DNA reads as TGCAGCGTTGTAAACGGGGAGCAGTTCTTC. Translating it yields CSVVNGEQFF.